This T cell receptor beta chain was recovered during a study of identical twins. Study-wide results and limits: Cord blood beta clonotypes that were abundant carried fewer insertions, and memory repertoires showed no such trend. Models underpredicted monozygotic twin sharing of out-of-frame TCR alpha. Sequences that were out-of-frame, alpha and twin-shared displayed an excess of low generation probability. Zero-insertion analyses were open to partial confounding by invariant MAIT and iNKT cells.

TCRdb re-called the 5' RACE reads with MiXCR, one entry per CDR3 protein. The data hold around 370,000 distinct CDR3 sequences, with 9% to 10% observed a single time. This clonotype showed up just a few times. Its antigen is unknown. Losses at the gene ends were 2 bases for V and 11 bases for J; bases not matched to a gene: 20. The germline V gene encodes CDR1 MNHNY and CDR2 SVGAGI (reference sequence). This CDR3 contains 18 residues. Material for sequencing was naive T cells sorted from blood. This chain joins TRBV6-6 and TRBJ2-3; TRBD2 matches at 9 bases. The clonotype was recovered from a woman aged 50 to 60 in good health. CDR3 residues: CASSYRDLPGLARYQQYF. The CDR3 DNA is TGTGCCAGCAGTTACCGCGACTTACCAGGACTAGCGCGCTACCAGCAGTATTTT.